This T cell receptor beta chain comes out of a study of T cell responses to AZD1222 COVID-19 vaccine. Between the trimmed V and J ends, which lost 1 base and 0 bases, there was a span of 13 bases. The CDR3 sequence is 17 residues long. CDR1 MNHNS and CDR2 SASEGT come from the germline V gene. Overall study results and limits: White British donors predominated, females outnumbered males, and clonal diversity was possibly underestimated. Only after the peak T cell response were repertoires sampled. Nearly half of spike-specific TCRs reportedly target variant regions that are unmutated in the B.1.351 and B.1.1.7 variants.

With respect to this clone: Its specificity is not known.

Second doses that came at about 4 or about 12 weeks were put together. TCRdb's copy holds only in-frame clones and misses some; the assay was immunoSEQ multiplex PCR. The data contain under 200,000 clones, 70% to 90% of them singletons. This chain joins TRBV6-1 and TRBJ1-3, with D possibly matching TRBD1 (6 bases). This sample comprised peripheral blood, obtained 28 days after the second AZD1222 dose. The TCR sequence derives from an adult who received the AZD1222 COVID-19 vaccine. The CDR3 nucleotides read TGTGCCAGCAGTGAAGGACTCAGGGGACTCTCTGGAAACACCATATATTTT. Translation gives CASSEGLRGLSGNTIYF.